This T cell receptor (beta chain) originates from a study of blood T cell repertoires in COVID-19. Study overall: Sites in the United States, Italy and Spain provided acute and convalescent COVID-19 samples. Sources were T cells, B-cell-depleted T cells, or PBMCs; the material itself was cDNA or gDNA.

Original processing methods: By means of reference gene primer amplification, nucleated cell counts were estimated. The data were produced by immunoSEQ multiplex PCR, yet TCRdb's version contains in-frame clones alone and is incomplete. V and J calls and clone size come straight from that table; D and trimming were deduced from the DNA. Of 210,000 or so clones listed, around four fifths are singletons. The J segment lost 1 base and the V segment lost 6 bases, leaving 12 bases of the junction unmatched. Per germline, CDR1 MDHEN and CDR2 SYDVKM. This CDR3 contains 18 residues. Sample: peripheral blood. The TCR was taken from a man in his fifties with active or convalescent COVID-19. The J gene is TRBJ2-7, the V gene TRBV28; 13 nucleotides line up with TRBD2. This CDR3 is CASRPSTGTSGKSYEQYF. Here the CDR3 DNA reads TGTGCCAGCAGGCCCTCCACCGGGACTAGCGGGAAGTCCTACGAGCAGTACTTC.